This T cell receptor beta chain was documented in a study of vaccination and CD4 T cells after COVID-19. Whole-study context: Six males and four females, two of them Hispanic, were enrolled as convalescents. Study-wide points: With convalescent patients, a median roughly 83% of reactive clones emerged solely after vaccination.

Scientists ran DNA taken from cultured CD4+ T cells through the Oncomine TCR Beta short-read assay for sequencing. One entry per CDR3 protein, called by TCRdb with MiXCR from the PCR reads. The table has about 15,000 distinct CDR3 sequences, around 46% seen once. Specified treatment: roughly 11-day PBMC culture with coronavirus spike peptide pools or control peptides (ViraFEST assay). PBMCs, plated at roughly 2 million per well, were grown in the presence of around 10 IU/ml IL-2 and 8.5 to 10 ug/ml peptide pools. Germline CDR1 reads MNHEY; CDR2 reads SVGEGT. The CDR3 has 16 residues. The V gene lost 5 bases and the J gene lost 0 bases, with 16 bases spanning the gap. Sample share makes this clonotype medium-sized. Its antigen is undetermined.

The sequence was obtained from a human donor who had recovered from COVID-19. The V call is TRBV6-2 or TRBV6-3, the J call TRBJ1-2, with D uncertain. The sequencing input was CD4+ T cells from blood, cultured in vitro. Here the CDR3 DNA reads TGTGCCAGCAGTAAGACCGAACTTCCCCCTAACTATGGCTACACCTTC. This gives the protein CASSKTELPPNYGYTF.